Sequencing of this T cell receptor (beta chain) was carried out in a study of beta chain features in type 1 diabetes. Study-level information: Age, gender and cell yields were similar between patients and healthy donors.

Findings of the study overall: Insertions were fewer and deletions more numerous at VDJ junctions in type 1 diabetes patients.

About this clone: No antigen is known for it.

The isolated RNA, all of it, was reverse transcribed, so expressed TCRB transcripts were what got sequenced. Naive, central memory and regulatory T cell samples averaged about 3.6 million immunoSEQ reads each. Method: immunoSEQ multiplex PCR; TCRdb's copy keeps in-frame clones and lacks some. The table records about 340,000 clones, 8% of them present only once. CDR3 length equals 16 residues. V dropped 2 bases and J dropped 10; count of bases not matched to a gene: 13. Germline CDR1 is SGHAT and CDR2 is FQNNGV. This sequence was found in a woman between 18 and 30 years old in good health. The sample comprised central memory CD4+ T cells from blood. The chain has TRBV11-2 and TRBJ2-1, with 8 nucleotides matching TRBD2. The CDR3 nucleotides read TGTGCCAGCAGCTTACCCCGGGTAGCGGGATCTCACGAGCAGTTCTTC. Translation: CASSLPRVAGSHEQFF.